These 26 T cell receptor beta chains came from one sample sequenced in a study of patients and donors after allogeneic stem cell transplantation (TCRdb year 2020). The library was built by means of RT-PCR. TCRdb names NextSeq 550 as the instrument used. TCRdb passed the public sequencing reads through fastp at Q25 and MiXCR, retaining productive beta sequences. Rows with one shared CDR3 protein collapse into an entry with the most common genes and DNA. The sample contains some 160,000 distinct CDR3 sequences, approximately 25% of them found a single time. Roughly 27% of the sample rests with the top ten. Specimen: blood, either unsorted or a sorted T cell fraction (not recorded which). Every receptor here comes from a human donor who was either an allogeneic HSCT recipient or a stem cell or donor lymphocyte infusion donor (not recorded which). It is not recorded whose cells these are; they may come from a transplant donor.

This chain uses TRBV2 with TRBJ2-5; D ambiguous. Per the germline V gene, CDR1 is SNHLY and CDR2 is FYNNEI. The CDR3 extends over 11 amino acids. V dropped 8 bases and J dropped 5 bases, with 9 bases sitting between them. The CDR3 coding sequence is TGTGCCAGCGGCGCTCTGGAGACCCAGTACTTC. As protein: CASGALETQYF.

The rearrangement joins TRBV20-1 to TRBJ1-5; D might be TRBD1 (5 bases). Germline V lookup: CDR1 DFQATT, CDR2 SNEGSKA (reference sequence). Trimming cost V 4 bases and J 4 bases, with 14 bases left between them. The CDR3 is 14 residues long. CDR3 bases: TGCAGTGCTACCGGGACGGCTCTTAATCAGCCCCAGCATTTT. This gives the protein CSATGTALNQPQHF.

The CDR3 region is CASSRKLNNYGYTF. For the CDR3, the DNA is TGCGCCAGCAGTCGAAAGTTGAACAACTATGGCTACACCTTC. The V call is TRBV4-1, the J call TRBJ1-2, with D hard to call. CDR1 MGHRA and CDR2 YSYEKL come from the germline V gene. The CDR3 covers 14 residues. Trimming took off 6 bases at V and 2 bases at J, with 13 bases between the two ends.

J is TRBJ1-3 and V is TRBV30, with no clear D. CDR1 GTSNPN and CDR2 SVGIG come from the germline V gene (reference sequence). With 0 bases removed from V and 7 bases from J, the gap between germline ends came to 10 bases. CDR3 length equals 13 residues. This CDR3 reads CAWSVILGNTIYF. CDR3 DNA sequence: TGTGCCTGGAGTGTTATACTAGGGAACACCATATATTTT.

V is TRBV12-3 or TRBV12-4 and J is TRBJ2-5; D remains unclear. This CDR3 is 14 amino acids long. With 6 bases removed from V and 2 bases from J, the gap between germline ends came to 13 bases. The CDR3 DNA sequence: TGTGCCAGCAGACCCGAGGTAGATCAAGAGACCCAGTACTTC. Residues: CASRPEVDQETQYF.

Concerning this clonotype itself: Mismatch with germline at one junction end may stem from a read error. V gene TRBV5-1 combines with J gene TRBJ2-7; TRBD1 matches 7 bases. Germline V lookup: CDR1 SGHRS, CDR2 YFSETQ. The CDR3 has 15 residues. The CDR3 DNA reads TGCGCCAGCAGCCTACCGACAGGGAGCTCCTACGAGCTGTACTTC. This encodes CASSLPTGSSYELYF.

This clonotype was counted only a few times. This sequence joins TRBV6-6 and TRBJ1-5, with D possibly matching TRBD1 (5 bases). The V gene's germline CDR1 is MNHNY and CDR2 SVGAGI (reference sequence). The ends were cut back, 5 bases at V and 7 bases at J, with 9 bases in the middle. CDR3 length: 12 residues. CDR3 sequence reads: CASSQWDQPQHF. CDR3 in DNA: TGTGCCAGCAGTCAATGGGACCAGCCCCAGCATTTT.

This chain uses TRBV20-1 with TRBJ1-1, with 7 positions matching TRBD1. After removal of 5 bases from V and 1 base from J, the junction contained 13 bases not matched to a gene. The V gene's germline CDR1 is DFQATT and CDR2 SNEGSKA (reference sequence). This CDR3 has 16 residues. In nucleotides, the CDR3 is TGCAGTGCTCTCCCGACATCGACAGGGTGGAACACTGAAGCTTTCTTT. This gives the protein CSALPTSTGWNTEAFF.

This clonotype was seen a handful of times. The J gene is TRBJ1-1, the V gene TRBV20-1; possible D gene TRBD1, 5 bases. V shed 0 bases and J shed 3 bases, with 17 bases lying between them. The length of the CDR3 is 16 residues. Germline CDR1 DFQATT, CDR2 SNEGSKA (reference sequence). The DNA of the CDR3 is TGCAGTGCTAGAGAACTCGGGGCCTTGTGGGACACTGAAGCTTTCTTT. This encodes CSARELGALWDTEAFF.

The rearrangement joins TRBV10-3 to TRBJ2-1; D gene ambiguous. This CDR3 contains 12 residues. Germline V gene sequence: CDR1 ENHRY, CDR2 SYGVKD. Deletions cut 6 bases from V and 10 bases from J, with 13 bases between. The chain's CDR3 is CAISTLPLEQFF. In DNA, the CDR3 is TGTGCCATCAGCACTCTCCCTTTGGAGCAGTTCTTC.

The chain is built from TRBV19 and TRBJ2-7; no clear D. Looked up from germline, CDR1 is LNHDA and CDR2 is SQIVND (reference sequence). The CDR3 loop spans 13 amino acids. V was trimmed by 6 bases and J by 1 base, leaving 10 bases between them. The CDR3 spells CASSLAVSYEQYF. The DNA of the CDR3 is TGTGCCAGTAGCCTCGCGGTTTCCTACGAGCAGTACTTC.

This clonotype was picked up a small number of times. The gene calls are TRBV20-1 and TRBJ1-2, with no clear D. This CDR3 has 12 amino acids. V lost 2 bases, J lost 6 bases, and 10 bases lay in between. Germline CDR1 reads DFQATT; CDR2 reads SNEGSKA (reference sequence). CDR3 in amino acids: CSARSPPDGYTF. The DNA for the CDR3 is TGCAGTGCTAGAAGCCCCCCTGATGGCTACACCTTC.

This clonotype was seen only a few times. The rearrangement links TRBV3-1 to TRBJ2-3; D remains unclear. Germline V gene sequence: CDR1 LGHDT, CDR2 YNNKEL (reference sequence). The CDR3 has 17 amino acids. Deletions cut 2 bases from V and 2 bases from J, with 17 bases between. CDR3 loop: CASSQLVRTDHTDTQYF. CDR3 DNA: TGTGCCAGCAGCCAACTCGTCCGGACGGACCACACAGATACGCAGTATTTT.

This clonotype was observed a handful of times. The genes are TRBV12-3 or TRBV12-4 and TRBJ1-5, with a possible D match to TRBD1 (6 bases). The CDR3 loop spans 13 amino acids. With 5 bases removed from V and 6 bases from J, the gap between germline ends came to 11 bases. CDR3: CASSPQGSQPQHF. As DNA, the CDR3 is TGTGCCAGCAGTCCTCAGGGGTCTCAGCCCCAGCATTTT.

There are many counts of this clonotype. The V gene is TRBV16, the J gene TRBJ1-1; 9 bases align to TRBD1. This CDR3 is built from 14 residues. Per the germline V gene, CDR1 is KGHSY and CDR2 is FQNENV. J was trimmed by 4 bases and V by 4 bases; bases with no gene match: 4. The CDR3 here is CASSLTGGGTEAFF. The CDR3 bases are TGTGCCAGCAGCCTAACAGGGGGCGGCACTGAAGCTTTCTTT.

This clonotype was detected a few times. This chain joins TRBV10-2 and TRBJ2-3; D is unresolved. Trimming removed 6 bases at V and 0 bases at J, with 7 bases between. There are 13 residues in the CDR3. Per the germline V gene, CDR1 is WSHSY and CDR2 is SAAADI. CDR3 bases: TGCGCCAGCAGGGACGCTAGCACAGATACGCAGTATTTT. Residues: CASRDASTDTQYF.

The genes are TRBV5-1 and TRBJ1-2; tentatively, D is TRBD1 (5 bases). CDR1 and CDR2 from the germline V gene are SGHRS and YFSETQ. This CDR3 is 14 amino acids long. V was pared by 0 bases and J by 8 bases, with 14 bases between. CDR3 sequence: CASSLDRQKTGYTF. Here the CDR3 DNA reads TGCGCCAGCAGCTTGGATCGACAGAAGACGGGCTACACCTTC.

The rearrangement uses TRBV5-1 and TRBJ2-5, with 11 bases matching TRBD1. This CDR3 region has 17 residues. J lost 2 bases, V lost 0 bases, and 6 bases had no gene match. Germline CDR1 and CDR2: SGHRS and YFSETQ. The CDR3 DNA reads TGCGCCAGCAGCTTGGTAGGGGACAGGGGGAGTCAAGAGACCCAGTACTTC. It is translated as CASSLVGDRGSQETQYF. Full variable domain (missing parts from reference TRBV5-1 and TRBJ2-5): KAGVTQTPRYLIKTRGQQVTLSCSPISGHRSVSWYQQTPGQGLQFLFEYFSETQRNKGNFPGRFSGRQFSNSRSEMNVSTLELGDSALYLCASSLVGDRGSQETQYFGPGTRLLVL.

The table lists this clonotype with a few counts. The rearrangement uses TRBV28 and TRBJ2-7, with 8 positions matching TRBD2. Germline loops: CDR1 MDHEN, CDR2 SYDVKM. This CDR3 comprises 16 residues. V trimming: 8 bases; J trimming: 2 bases; junction bases outside the gene matches: 14. The CDR3 DNA is TGTGCCAGCGCTATGCGGGGGGCGTCCCCCCCCTACGAGCAGTACTTC. Protein sequence: CASAMRGASPPYEQYF.

V and J are TRBV3-1 and TRBJ2-7; possible D gene TRBD1, 6 bases. Trimming took 1 base from V and 1 from J, leaving 17 bases between them. The CDR3 runs 17 residues. Germline V gene sequence: CDR1 LGHDT, CDR2 YNNKEL (reference sequence). CDR3 protein: CASSQGSGAGASYEQYF. The CDR3 region has the DNA TGTGCCAGCAGCCAAGGTTCAGGGGCAGGGGCGTCCTACGAGCAGTACTTC.

This clonotype came up a few times. V is TRBV4-3 and J is TRBJ1-1, with D possibly being TRBD1 (5 bases). Trimming shortened V by 0 bases and J by 4 bases, and 18 bases separated the two germline ends. Germline-derived CDR1 and CDR2 are LGHNA and YSLEER. CDR3 length: 17 amino acids. CDR3 in DNA: TGCGCCAGCAGCCAAGATCCCCGGGGAGGGGTTCGCACTGAAGCTTTCTTT. Translated, it gives CASSQDPRGGVRTEAFF.

The V gene is TRBV6-1, the J gene TRBJ1-2; the D is unclear. Germline-derived CDR1 and CDR2 are MNHNS and SASEGT. V lost 2 bases and J 3 bases, leaving 7 bases between the germline ends. CDR3 size: 13 residues. The CDR3 sequence: CASSEQVYYGYTF. The CDR3, as DNA: TGTGCCAGCAGTGAACAGGTCTACTATGGCTACACCTTC.

The V and J genes are TRBV14 and TRBJ2-7; D gene unclear. The V end lost 1 base, the J end lost 4 bases, and 2 bases lay between the germline ends. CDR1 and CDR2 from the germline V gene are SGHDN and FVKESK. The CDR3 runs to 11 residues. The CDR3 DNA is TGTGCCAGCAGCCAAGCTTACGAGCAGTACTTC. It is translated as CASSQAYEQYF.

The V and J genes are TRBV20-1 and TRBJ2-7; no clear D gene. Deletions cut 0 bases from V and 3 bases from J, with 12 bases between. The CDR3 has 14 amino acids. Germline values: CDR1 DFQATT, CDR2 SNEGSKA (reference sequence). Here the CDR3 DNA reads TGCAGTGCTAGAGACAAACTGAATAACTACGAGCAGTACTTC. This encodes CSARDKLNNYEQYF.

This rearrangement joins TRBV18 to TRBJ1-3; D is undetermined. The CDR3 runs 12 residues. The germline CDR1 and CDR2 sequences are KGHSH and LQKENI. Between the trimmed V and J ends, which lost 2 bases and 6 bases, there was a span of 5 bases. CDR3 sequence reads: CASSPVENTIYF. CDR3 sequence (DNA): TGTGCCAGCTCACCAGTGGAAAACACCATATATTTT.

A few counts support this clonotype. V gene TRBV20-1 combines with J gene TRBJ2-1; 10 bases line up with TRBD2. After removal of 3 bases from V and 7 bases from J, the junction contained 9 bases not matched to a gene. The CDR3 consists of 15 residues. Germline V gene lookup returns CDR1 DFQATT and CDR2 SNEGSKA (reference sequence). CDR3 DNA: TGCAGTGCTAGGGACCCTAGCGGGAGTATGAATGAGCAGTTCTTC. It specifies CSARDPSGSMNEQFF.